This TCR beta chain was found in a study of blood T cells in healthy people across ages (dated by TCRdb to the mid-2010s). Broadly, across the study: In model experiments, template switching captured roughly one uniquely barcoded TCR beta cDNA molecule for every two T cells. The study measured age-related changes in TCR beta repertoire diversity using deep sequencing normalized with unique cDNA molecular identifiers. The donors were split into four age groups: young (average 16 years), middle-aged (39), aged (roughly 68) and long-lived (over 80). To avoid experimental bias, donors of different ages were spread randomly across the sequencing lanes. Using the same blood draw, the study looked at two additional independent replicas of 1 million unique cDNA reads for two donors, one aged 18 to 30 and the other aged 80 or older. Study-wide findings and limitations: Compared with the aged group, the long-lived group had more naive CD4+ T cells, fewer expanded clones and increased TCR diversity, a pattern suggesting age selection. Total diversity estimates from one million sequenced T cells were considered lower bounds and underestimates. Observed TCR beta diversity correlated strongly with the percentage of naive T cells measured by flow cytometry. Because donor CMV infection status was unknown, age-related changes in expanded clonotypes were potentially confounded. Observed TCR beta diversity per million T cells fell roughly linearly with age, and a significant reduction was already apparent by age around 40. Because profiling used bulk unsorted PBMCs, naive and antigen-experienced compartments could not be compared conclusively.

The 39 donors, aged roughly 6 to 95 years, were systemically healthy Caucasian individuals from Russia. Each donor gave 8 to 10 milliliters of peripheral blood, collected into EDTA-treated Vacutainer tubes. Ficoll-Paque density-gradient centrifugation was used to isolate PBMCs, with at least 6 million obtained per sample. Total RNA was extracted from PBMCs with Trizol reagent, with at least 5.5 micrograms obtained per sample. Naive CD45RAhigh/CD27high T cell percentages were measured by flow cytometry on a PBMC aliquot from every donor. With respect to this clonotype: This clone's antigen is unknown. Per-base quality was not reported, and no clone a single base away is much larger than it.

To prepare the library, 5' RACE was applied. The sample was run on an Illumina HiSeq 2500. A second roughly 7 to 11 cycle PCR used a sample-barcoded 5' primer and a J-beta primer mix. Each TCR beta cDNA molecule received a unique molecular identifier from a template-switch 5' adaptor carrying 12 random nucleotides. Each sample yielded at least 3 million CDR3-containing paired-end reads. First-strand cDNA synthesis was performed from all RNA using the Mint cDNA synthesis kit, with priming by a TRBC-specific oligonucleotide. All cDNA was treated with uracil-DNA glycosylase and then went through a first 18-cycle PCR with the universal primers M1SS and BC2_uni_R. The study's own analysis went as follows. For normalization, 1 million high-quality reads were randomly selected from each sample, with every read carrying a distinct molecular identifier. Reads with shared molecular identifiers were discarded instead of being binned into consensus sequences. MiTCR, set to a Q25 quality threshold and the strictest error-elimination algorithm, was used for CDR3 identification, clonotype clustering and error correction. A nonparametric unseen species model using Euler transformation provided a lower-bound estimate of total TCR beta diversity. The public reads were reprocessed in TCRdb via fastp at Q25 and MiXCR, keeping in-frame beta chains. Each entry is one CDR3 protein sequence, shown with its most common DNA and genes. None of the V and J calls come from the authors' own analysis; TCRdb made them. A total of some 1.5 million distinct CDR3 sequences appear in this sample, roughly 43% of them only once. Around 4% of the sample is held by the ten biggest clonotypes.

The sample comprised blood. The clonotype was recovered from a woman younger than 30 in good health.

The CDR3 region has the sequence CASSLGGASGYNEQFF. The DNA sequence follows: TGTGCCAGCAGCTTAGGTGGGGCTAGCGGATACAATGAGCAGTTCTTC. The rearrangement combines TRBV7-8 with TRBJ2-1; a stretch of 7 junction bases matches TRBD2. CDR1 and CDR2, looked up from the germline V gene, are SGHVS and FQNEAQ. The CDR3 spans 16 residues, from the cysteine through the phenylalanine. CDR3 DNA is the only sequence kept; it has 48 bases, read in frame from the first base. From V the trimming removes 1 base and from J it removes 4 bases, while the gene matches leave 7 bases of the junction unaccounted for. Beyond the CDR3, the reference TRBV7-8 and TRBJ2-1 genes provide the residues; the full variable domain reads: GAGVSQSPRYKVAKRGQDVALRCDPISGHVSLFWYQQALGQGPEFLTYFQNEAQLDKSGLPSDRFFAERPEGSVSTLKIQRTQQEDSAVYLCASSLGGASGYNEQFFGPGTRLTVL.